This record looks at one TCR beta chain sequence and its context. Per the authors' pipeline: Scientists estimated how many nucleated cells there were by amplifying reference gene primers. The method was immunoSEQ multiplex PCR; TCRdb's version includes in-frame clones alone and lacks a portion of them. The D gene and trimming were derived from the DNA, and the V and J assignments and clone size from that table. Of about 31,000 clones listed, around 90% were seen once; the top ten hold around 8%. The CDR3 loop spans 13 amino acids. CDR1 is SGHRS and CDR2 is YFSETQ in the germline V gene. Between the trimmed V and J ends, which lost 0 bases and 0 bases, there was a span of 3 bases. This entry is derived from a study of blood T cell repertoires in COVID-19. Study overall: Donors in the United States, Italy and Spain gave samples during acute or convalescent COVID-19.

The TCR was taken from a man aged 60 to 75 with COVID-19, enrolled during active disease. V usage is TRBV5-1 and J usage is TRBJ1-1; D is ambiguous. The sample was peripheral blood. The CDR3 protein is CASSLALNTEAFF. The CDR3 region has the DNA TGCGCCAGCAGCTTGGCTTTGAACACTGAAGCTTTCTTT.